These 8 T cell receptor beta chains were all obtained from the same sample, sequenced in a study of T cells in Graves' hyperthyroidism and ophthalmopathy. What was amplified from RNA transcripts were TCR beta CDR3 regions. A first-round RT-PCR of the TCR CDR3 used the HTBI primer set. TCRdb re-called the multiplex PCR reads with MiXCR, one entry per CDR3 protein. The table records around 380,000 distinct CDR3 sequences, about 13% of them present only once. Sequencing input: blood. The receptors were sampled from a man younger than 45 with Graves' hyperthyroidism that later progressed to Graves' ophthalmopathy.

J is TRBJ1-1 and V is TRBV18; 7 positions agree with TRBD1. The V segment lost 4 bases and the J segment 4 bases; nucleotides outside the gene matches: 6. Germline V gives CDR1 KGHSH, CDR2 LQKENI. The CDR3 has 14 amino acids. CDR3 nucleotide sequence: TGTGCCAGCTCACTCCAGGGGGAGGCCACTGAAGCTTTCTTT. Translated, it gives CASSLQGEATEAFF.

This clonotype was counted many times. The gene calls are TRBV11-2 and TRBJ1-4; unclear D gene. The CDR3 covers 15 residues. Trimming stripped 1 base from V and 3 bases from J, with 9 bases between. Germline lookup yields CDR1 SGHAT and CDR2 FQNNGV. CDR3 DNA sequence: TGTGCCAGCAGCTTAGCACGGCAAGCTAATGAAAAACTGTTTTTT. It translates to CASSLARQANEKLFF.

The chain is built from TRBV5-1 and TRBJ1-3, with 8 bases matching TRBD1. This CDR3 comprises 15 residues. Germline loops: CDR1 SGHRS, CDR2 YFSETQ. V was pared by 6 bases and J by 3 bases, with 8 bases of the junction left unmatched. The CDR3 bases are TGCGCCAGCAAATTTGGGACAGGAGATGGAAACACCATATATTTT. As protein: CASKFGTGDGNTIYF.

This clonotype was recorded many times. The chain employs TRBV7-8 and TRBJ2-7; D gene uncertain. This CDR3 is built from 13 residues. The V end lost 2 bases, the J end lost 7 bases, and 12 bases lay between the germline ends. Germline V CDR1 and CDR2: SGHVS, FQNEAQ. The CDR3 DNA is TGTGCCAGCAGCTTACCGGAAGTCTCGGAGCAGTACTTC. Its translation: CASSLPEVSEQYF.

Ten or more counts support this clonotype. V and J are TRBV30 and TRBJ2-7; no reliable D call. The CDR3 consists of 12 residues. Between the trimmed V and J ends, which lost 0 bases and 6 bases, there was a span of 9 bases. The germline gives CDR1 GTSNPN, CDR2 SVGIG (reference sequence). The CDR3 nucleotides read TGTGCCTGGAGTGTCGGCCCGGGCGAGCAGTACTTC. It translates to CAWSVGPGEQYF. The full variable domain, rest sourced from reference TRBV30 and TRBJ2-7, is SQTIHQWPATLVQPVGSPLSLECTVEGTSNPNLYWYRQAAGRGLQLLFYSVGIGQISSEVPQNLSASRPQDRQFILSSKKLLLSDSGFYLCAWSVGPGEQYFGPGTRLTVT.

This clonotype was seen at least ten times. The chain joins TRBV2 to TRBJ1-1; a possible D gene is TRBD1 (6 bases). Germline CDR1 reads SNHLY; CDR2 reads FYNNEI. Trimming shortened V by 0 bases and J by 3 bases, and 14 bases separated the two germline ends. CDR3 length: 16 amino acids. The CDR3 protein is CASSEAVQGWDTEAFF. The CDR3 nucleotides are TGTGCCAGCAGTGAAGCCGTACAGGGATGGGACACTGAAGCTTTCTTT.

This clonotype was detected a few times. CDR3 residues: CASSYHVGRSYEQYF. The CDR3 DNA reads as TGTGCCAGCAGTTACCATGTGGGGAGGTCCTACGAGCAGTACTTC. This chain joins TRBV6-6 and TRBJ2-7, with TRBD2 as a possible D gene (6 bases). The ends were cut back, 2 bases at V and 1 base at J, with 12 bases in the middle. This CDR3 is built from 15 residues. Germline V gene data show CDR1 as MNHNY and CDR2 as SVGAGI (reference sequence).

The chain links TRBV5-6 to TRBJ1-5; 8 nucleotides line up with TRBD1. The CDR3 runs 15 residues. Germline V gene sequence: CDR1 SGHDT, CDR2 YYEEEE. The trim removed 4 bases at V and 7 bases at J, leaving 10 bases unmatched. CDR3 bases: TGTGCCAGCAGCGACGGACAGGGATCGGTCCAGCCCCAGCATTTT. It yields the protein CASSDGQGSVQPQHF. The whole variable domain, filled in from reference TRBV5-6 and TRBJ1-5, reads DAGVTQSPTHLIKTRGQQVTLRCSPKSGHDTVSWYQQALGQGPQFIFQYYEEEERQRGNFPDRFSGHQFPNYSSELNVNALLLGDSALYLCASSDGQGSVQPQHFGDGTRLSIL.